The entry that follows covers one T cell receptor (beta chain) sequence. This entry is derived from a study of blood T cell repertoires in COVID-19. The CDR3 runs 14 residues. Germline loops: CDR1 SGDLS, CDR2 YYNGEE. The V segment lost 0 bases and the J segment 6 bases; nucleotides outside the gene matches: 3. Authors' processing steps: The authors estimated nucleated cell counts from reference gene primer amplification. The method was immunoSEQ multiplex PCR; TCRdb's version includes in-frame clones alone and lacks a portion of them. That table furnishes V, J and clone size, whereas the DNA furnished D and trimming. The sample has 250,000 or so clones, around 90% seen once.

What was sequenced was PBMCs or T cells enriched from blood (not recorded which). The TCR was taken from a woman aged 25 to 39 with acute COVID-19. The gene calls are TRBV9 and TRBJ2-1, with 7 bases lining up with TRBD2. DNA for the CDR3: TGTGCCAGCAGCGTAGAGCTAGCGGTCAATGAGCAGTTCTTC. Translation: CASSVELAVNEQFF.